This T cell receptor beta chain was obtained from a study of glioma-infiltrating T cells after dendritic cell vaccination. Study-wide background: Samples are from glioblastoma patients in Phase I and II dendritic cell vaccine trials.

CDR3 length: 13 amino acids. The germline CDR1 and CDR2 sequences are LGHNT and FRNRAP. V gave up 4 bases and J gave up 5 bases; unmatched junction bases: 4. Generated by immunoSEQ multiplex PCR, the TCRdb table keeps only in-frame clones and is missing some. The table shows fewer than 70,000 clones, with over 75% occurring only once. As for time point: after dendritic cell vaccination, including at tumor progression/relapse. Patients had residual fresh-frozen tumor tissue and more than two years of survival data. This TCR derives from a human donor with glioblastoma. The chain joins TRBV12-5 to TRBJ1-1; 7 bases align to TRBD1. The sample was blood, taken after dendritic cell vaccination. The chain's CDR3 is CASGSGTATEAFF. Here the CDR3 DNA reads TGTGCTAGTGGTTCCGGGACAGCGACTGAAGCTTTCTTT. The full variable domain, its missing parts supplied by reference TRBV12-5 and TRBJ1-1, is DARVTQTPRHKVTEMGQEVTMRCQPILGHNTVFWYRQTMMQGLELLAYFRNRAPLDDSGMPKDRFSAEMPDATLATLKIQPSEPRDSAVYFCASGSGTATEAFFGQGTRLTVV.